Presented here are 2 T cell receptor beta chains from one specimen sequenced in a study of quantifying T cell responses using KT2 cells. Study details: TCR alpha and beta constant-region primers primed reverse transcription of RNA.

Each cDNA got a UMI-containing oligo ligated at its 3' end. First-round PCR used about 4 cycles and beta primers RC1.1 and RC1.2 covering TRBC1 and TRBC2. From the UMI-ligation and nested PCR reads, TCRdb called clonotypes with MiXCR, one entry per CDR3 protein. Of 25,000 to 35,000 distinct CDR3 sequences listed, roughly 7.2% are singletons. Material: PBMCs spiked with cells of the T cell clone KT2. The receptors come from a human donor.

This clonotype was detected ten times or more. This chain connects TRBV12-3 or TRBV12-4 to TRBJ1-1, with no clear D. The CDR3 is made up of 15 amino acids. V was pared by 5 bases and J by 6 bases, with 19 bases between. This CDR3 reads CASSPPSGEMAEAFF. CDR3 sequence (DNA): TGTGCCAGCAGTCCGCCCTCCGGGGAGATGGCTGAAGCTTTCTTT.

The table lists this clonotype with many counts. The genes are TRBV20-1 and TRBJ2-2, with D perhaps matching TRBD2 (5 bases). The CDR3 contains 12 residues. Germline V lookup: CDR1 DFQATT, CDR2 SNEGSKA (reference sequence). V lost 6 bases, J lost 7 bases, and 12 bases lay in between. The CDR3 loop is CSAPGLLGELFF. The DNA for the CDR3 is TGCAGTGCCCCTGGACTGCTCGGGGAGCTGTTTTTT.